This is a list of T cell receptor beta chains from one sample in a study of control samples from healthy donors and cancer patients. The method was immunoSEQ multiplex PCR; TCRdb's version includes in-frame clones alone and lacks a portion of them. The sample holds about 150,000 clones, under 95% seen once. The material sequenced was blood. The source of these receptors is a man in his late teens or twenties in good health. The CDR3 runs from the conserved cysteine through the conserved F or W. The D gene is left open where the match is weak. The size field is filled for only some rows; it gives once, few, many or a size class.

>NA|TRBJ1-1|NA|TRBV5-6
CASSFIEGRGNTEAFF
TGTGCCAGCAGCTTCATCGAGGGACGGGGGAACACTGAAGCTTTCTTT
>TRBD2|TRBJ2-7|NA|TRBV27
CASSLRLALAGIYEQYF
TGTGCCAGCAGTTTACGCCTGGCGCTAGCGGGGATCTACGAGCAGTACTTC
>TRBD1|TRBJ1-2|NA|TRBV19
CATQGEHFGYGYTF
TGTGCCACCCAGGGGGAGCATTTCGGCTATGGCTACACCTTC
>TRBD1|TRBJ2-7|NA|TRBV9
CASSVTGVEQYF
TGTGCCAGCAGCGTGACAGGGGTCGAGCAGTACTTC
>TRBD2|TRBJ2-2|NA|TRBV28
CASSFLAGGSTGELFF
TGTGCCAGCAGTTTCTTAGCGGGAGGGAGTACCGGGGAGCTGTTTTTT
>NA|TRBJ1-1|NA|TRBV7-2
CASSLNAGDLEAFF
TGTGCCAGCAGCTTAAATGCAGGGGACCTTGAAGCTTTCTTT
>TRBD2|TRBJ2-2|NA|TRBV29-1
CSVDSYGTTNTGELFF
TGCAGCGTTGATTCTTATGGGACTACGAACACCGGGGAGCTGTTTTTT
>TRBD2|TRBJ2-1|NA|TRBV7-9
CASSWTSSGLNEQFF
TGTGCCAGCAGCTGGACTAGCAGCGGCCTCAATGAGCAGTTCTTC
>NA|TRBJ1-1|NA|TRBV5-6
CASSDSYSTEAFF
TGTGCCAGCAGCGATTCATATAGCACTGAAGCTTTCTTT
>TRBD1|TRBJ2-5|NA|TRBV20-1
CSAYRGETQYF
TGCAGTGCTTACAGGGGGGAGACCCAGTACTTC
>NA|TRBJ1-1|NA|TRBV15
CATSRDFDTEAFF
TGTGCCACCAGCAGAGATTTTGATACTGAAGCTTTCTTT
>NA|TRBJ1-1|NA|TRBV20-1
CSASWGTPMNTEAFF
TGCAGTGCTAGTTGGGGGACTCCCATGAACACTGAAGCTTTCTTT
>NA|TRBJ1-1|NA|TRBV7-9
CASSPTRGENTEAFF
TGTGCCAGCAGTCCTACTAGGGGGGAGAACACTGAAGCTTTCTTT
>NA|TRBJ2-7|once|TRBV10-3
CAISRGPQGEDYEQYF
TGTGCCATCAGTAGGGGCCCTCAGGGGGAGGACTACGAGCAGTACTTC
>NA|TRBJ2-7|once|TRBV28
CASTLSRGTQQYF
TGTGCCAGCACCCTCTCTCGGGGGACCCAGCAGTACTTC
>NA|TRBJ2-7|NA|TRBV6-2/TRBV6-3
CASSSRTFTYEQYF
TGTGCCAGCAGTTCGCGGACGTTCACCTACGAGCAGTACTTC
>NA|TRBJ1-1|NA|TRBV12-3/TRBV12-4
CASSQYTEAFF
TGTGCCAGCAGTCAGTACACTGAAGCTTTCTTT
>TRBD2|TRBJ2-7|NA|TRBV6-6
CASSVLAGFSYEQYF
TGTGCCAGCAGCGTTCTAGCGGGGTTCTCCTACGAGCAGTACTTC
>NA|TRBJ2-5|once|TRBV20-1
CSASKVETQYF
TGCAGTGCTAGTAAAGTGGAGACCCAGTACTTC
>TRBD1|TRBJ2-1|NA|TRBV6-5
CASGRQGNSYNEQFF
TGTGCCAGCGGACGACAGGGGAACTCCTACAATGAGCAGTTCTTC
>NA|TRBJ1-1|NA|TRBV6-6
CASSYSAVMNTEAFF
TGTGCCAGCAGTTACTCGGCCGTCATGAACACTGAAGCTTTCTTT
>NA|TRBJ2-7|NA|TRBV5-1
CASRYRDTSYEQYF
TGCGCCAGCAGGTACCGGGACACGTCCTACGAGCAGTACTTC
>NA|TRBJ1-4|once|TRBV5-4
CASSLWDGREKLFF
TGTGCCAGCAGCTTATGGGACGGTCGTGAAAAACTGTTTTTT
>NA|TRBJ1-2|NA|TRBV4-1
CASSQERGLGGYTF
TGCGCCAGCAGCCAAGAGCGTGGGCTCGGGGGCTACACCTTC
>NA|TRBJ1-1|once|TRBV6-5
CASRLGRNTEAFF
TGTGCCAGCAGACTGGGTAGGAACACTGAAGCTTTCTTT
>NA|TRBJ2-5|NA|TRBV6-1
CASSEALGGAVETQYF
TGTGCCAGCAGTGAAGCGCTCGGGGGAGCCGTAGAGACCCAGTACTTC
>NA|TRBJ2-5|NA|TRBV7-9
CASSLVGRRGETQYF
TGTGCCAGCAGCTTAGTGGGGAGGAGGGGAGAGACCCAGTACTTC
>NA|TRBJ1-6|NA|TRBV5-4
CASSLGRTYNSPLHF
TGTGCCAGCAGCTTGGGACGGACCTATAATTCACCCCTCCACTTT
>NA|TRBJ1-2|NA|TRBV11-2
CASSLDTVSYGYTF
TGTGCCAGCAGCCTTGATACAGTGTCCTATGGCTACACCTTC
>NA|TRBJ1-1|NA|TRBV19
CASSIRHRNTEAFF
TGTGCCAGTAGTATACGACATCGGAACACTGAAGCTTTCTTT
>NA|TRBJ1-2|NA|TRBV3-1/TRBV3-2
CASSPDISGYGYTF
TGTGCCAGCAGCCCGGACATCTCGGGCTATGGCTACACCTTC
>NA|TRBJ2-1|NA|TRBV29-1
CSVEGGGEQFF
TGCAGCGTTGAAGGGGGAGGCGAGCAGTTCTTC
>NA|TRBJ2-2|NA|TRBV6-2/TRBV6-3
CASSYRLNGGELFF
TGTGCCAGCAGTTATAGGCTAAACGGCGGGGAGCTGTTTTTT
>NA|TRBJ2-4|NA|TRBV3-1/TRBV3-2
CASSQDNPGEGMAKNIQYF
TGTGCCAGCAGCCAAGATAATCCAGGGGAAGGGATGGCCAAAAACATTCAGTACTTC
>NA|TRBJ1-5|NA|TRBV19
CASSIYRASNQPQHF
TGTGCCAGTAGTATTTACAGGGCTAGCAATCAGCCCCAGCATTTT
>NA|TRBJ2-7|NA|TRBV19
CASNPGVSTYEQYF
TGTGCCAGTAACCCAGGGGTTTCTACCTACGAGCAGTACTTC
>TRBD2|TRBJ2-3|NA|TRBV7-9
CATGASGNTDTQYF
TGTGCGACCGGGGCTAGCGGCAACACAGATACGCAGTATTTT
>NA|TRBJ2-7|NA|TRBV2
CASRDYYEQYF
TGTGCCAGCAGGGACTACTACGAGCAGTACTTC
>NA|TRBJ1-2|NA|TRBV3-1/TRBV3-2
CASSHPSAGVARYTF
TGTGCCAGCAGCCACCCCTCGGCGGGGGTTGCTCGCTACACCTTC
>TRBD1|TRBJ2-7|NA|TRBV3-1/TRBV3-2
CASSQGGTGQGYF
TGTGCCAGCAGCCAAGGAGGGACGGGACAGGGTTACTTC